Listed here are 2 T cell receptor beta chains from one sample, sequenced in a study of blood T cell repertoires in COVID-19. Using immunoSEQ multiplex PCR, the repertoire was profiled, and TCRdb retains in-frame clones only, with some absent. The sample holds around 400,000 clones; 87% are singletons and the top ten take roughly a tenth. The sequenced sample was peripheral blood. The receptors stem from a woman aged 25 to 39 with COVID-19, enrolled during active disease.

This chain uses TRBV29-1 with TRBJ2-1; 8 nucleotides align to TRBD1. The J segment lost 6 bases and the V segment lost 4 bases, leaving 5 bases of the junction unmatched. This CDR3 contains 13 residues. Germline-derived CDR1 and CDR2 are SQVTM and ANQGSEA. The CDR3 sequence: CSVATGGRNEQFF. CDR3 DNA: TGCAGCGTTGCCACAGGGGGTCGCAATGAGCAGTTCTTC.

The CDR3 bases are TGCGCCAGCAGTGAGCGTCGACAGGGGCCCGGGGAGCTGTTTTTT. Its protein is CASSERRQGPGELFF. The genes are TRBV10-1 and TRBJ2-2; 8 nucleotides line up with TRBD1. This CDR3 contains 15 residues. Germline trimming cut 2 bases from V and 6 bases from J; bases unmatched to any gene: 5. From germline, CDR1 is WNHNN and CDR2 SYGVQD (reference sequence).